This TCR beta chain was found in a study of T cell responses to AZD1222 COVID-19 vaccine. Generated by immunoSEQ multiplex PCR, the TCRdb table keeps only in-frame clones and is missing some. The sample records 110,000 to 150,000 clones, 80% to 95% being singletons. This receptor was obtained from an adult in good health. The sample in question was peripheral blood, obtained on day 0 of AZD1222 vaccination.

Written as DNA, the CDR3 is TGCGCCAGCAGCTTGGGGACAGCGCAGAACACTGAAGCTTTCTTT. It specifies CASSLGTAQNTEAFF. The V and J genes are TRBV5-1 and TRBJ1-1; possibly TRBD1 for D (6 bases). V lost 0 bases to trimming and J lost 1 base, with 10 bases between them. The length of the CDR3 is 15 residues. Germline loops: CDR1 SGHRS, CDR2 YFSETQ.